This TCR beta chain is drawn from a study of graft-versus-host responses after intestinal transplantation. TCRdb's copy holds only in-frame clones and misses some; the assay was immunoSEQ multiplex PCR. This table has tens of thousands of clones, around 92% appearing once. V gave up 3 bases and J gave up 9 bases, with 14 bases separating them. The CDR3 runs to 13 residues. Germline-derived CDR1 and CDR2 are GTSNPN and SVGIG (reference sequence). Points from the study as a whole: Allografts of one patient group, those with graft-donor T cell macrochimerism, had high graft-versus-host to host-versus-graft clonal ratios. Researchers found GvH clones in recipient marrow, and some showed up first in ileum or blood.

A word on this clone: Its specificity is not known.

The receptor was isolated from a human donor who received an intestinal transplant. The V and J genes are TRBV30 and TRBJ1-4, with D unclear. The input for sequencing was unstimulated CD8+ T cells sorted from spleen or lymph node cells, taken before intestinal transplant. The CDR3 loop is CAWRPGPGKKLFF. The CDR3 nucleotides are TGTGCCTGGAGACCCGGTCCGGGGAAAAAACTGTTTTTT.